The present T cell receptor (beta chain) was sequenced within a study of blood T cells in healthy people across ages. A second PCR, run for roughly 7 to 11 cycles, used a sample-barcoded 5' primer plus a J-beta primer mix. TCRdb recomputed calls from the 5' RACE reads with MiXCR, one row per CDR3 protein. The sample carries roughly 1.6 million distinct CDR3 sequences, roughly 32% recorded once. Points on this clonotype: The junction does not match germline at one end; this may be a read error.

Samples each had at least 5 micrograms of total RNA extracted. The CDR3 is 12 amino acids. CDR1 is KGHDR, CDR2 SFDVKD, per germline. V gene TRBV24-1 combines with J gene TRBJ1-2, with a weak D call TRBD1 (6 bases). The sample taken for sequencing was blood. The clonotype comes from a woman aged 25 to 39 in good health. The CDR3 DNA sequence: TGTGCCACCAGTGCTAAGACAGGAGCCTCTCACTTC. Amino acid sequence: CATSAKTGASHF.